A selection of T cell receptor beta chains follows, all from one sample in a study of shared clonotypes between healthy human individuals. Here immunoSEQ multiplex PCR was the method, and the copy in TCRdb shows in-frame clones only, minus some. The data contain around 1.4 million clones, 97% to 99% of them singletons. Sequencing was carried out using naive CD4+ T cells sorted from blood. Receptors were obtained from a man younger than 45 in good health. Both conserved end residues are part of each CDR3. The D gene is left open where the match is weak.

D gene	V gene	J gene	CDR3 length	CDR3 DNA	CDR3 protein
.	TRBV28	TRBJ1-1	15	TGTGCCAGCAGTTTAGCACAAACTAGAGGCACTGAAGCTTTCTTT	CASSLAQTRGTEAFF
.	TRBV7-9	TRBJ2-2	14	TGTGCCAGCAGCTTAGTTGAGTCTTCCGGGGAGCTGTTTTTT	CASSLVESSGELFF
TRBD1	TRBV27	TRBJ1-1	14	TGTGCCAGCAGGCCGGGACAGGGGGCCGTTGAAGCTTTCTTT	CASRPGQGAVEAFF
.	TRBV11-3	TRBJ2-5	13	TGTGCCAGCAGCCCTAGACTCCAAGAGACCCAGTACTTC	CASSPRLQETQYF
.	TRBV18	TRBJ2-2	15	TGTGCCAGCTCTCTCAGACGATACAACACCGGGGAGCTGTTTTTT	CASSLRRYNTGELFF
TRBD1	TRBV30	TRBJ2-7	13	TGTGCCTGGTGGACAGGCGGTTCCTACGAGCAGTACTTC	CAWWTGGSYEQYF
.	TRBV6-4	TRBJ2-1	13	TGTGCCAGCAGCGCAAGCTCCTACAATGAGCAGTTCTTC	CASSASSYNEQFF
TRBD1	TRBV28	TRBJ1-5	15	TGTGCCAGCGGTGAGGACAGGGGACGCAATCAGCCCCAGCATTTT	CASGEDRGRNQPQHF
TRBD1	TRBV6-5	TRBJ1-4	14	TGTGCCAGCAGTTATGACAGGGGAGATGAAAAACTGTTTTTT	CASSYDRGDEKLFF
.	TRBV10-1	TRBJ1-1	14	TGCGCCAGCAGTGATACGGGGCTGAACACTGAAGCTTTCTTT	CASSDTGLNTEAFF
.	TRBV15	TRBJ2-5	16	TGTGCCACCAGCAGAGAGCGGAACCCCTCACCGGAGACCCAGTACTTC	CATSRERNPSPETQYF
.	TRBV7-2	TRBJ1-3	17	TGTGCCAGCAGCTTAGCCCCGACTAAGTTCTCCGGAAACACCATATATTTT	CASSLAPTKFSGNTIYF
.	TRBV10-1	TRBJ2-5	14	TGCGCCAGCAGTGAGGAAACGGCCCAAGAGACCCAGTACTTC	CASSEETAQETQYF
.	TRBV6-5	TRBJ2-5	12	TGTGCCAGCAGGGGGGTTCAAGAGACCCAGTACTTC	CASRGVQETQYF
.	TRBV9	TRBJ1-1	13	TGTGCCAGCAGCGTAGTGTTTAACACTGAAGCTTTCTTT	CASSVVFNTEAFF
.	TRBV2	TRBJ2-5	11	TGTGCCAGCAGTGAAAGGGAGACCCAGTACTTC	CASSERETQYF
TRBD2	TRBV9	TRBJ2-7	14	TGTGCCAGCAGCCTAGCGGGAGGATTCTACGAGCAGTACTTC	CASSLAGGFYEQYF